These T cell receptor beta chains were read from a single sample in a study of blood T cell repertoires in COVID-19. Sequencing was performed with immunoSEQ multiplex PCR; in TCRdb, only in-frame clones are kept and a portion is missing. The data show roughly 130,000 clones, with 80% to 90% seen just once and more than 3% held by the top ten. The sequencing input was PBMCs or T cells enriched from blood (not recorded which). Receptor source: a woman aged 50 to 60 with acute COVID-19. Both conserved end residues are part of each CDR3. D genes are given only for firm matches. Not all rows give a size; the values are once, few, many and, for expanded clones, a class.

v_call	d_call	j_call	clone_size	cdr3_nt	cdr3_aa
TRBV25-1	TRBD1	TRBJ2-2	.	TGTGCCAGCAGTGACAGGGGGCGCAACACCGGGGAGCTGTTTTTT	CASSDRGRNTGELFF
TRBV5-1	.	TRBJ2-7	.	TGCGCCAGCAGCTTCCAGGGGAGAACCTACGAGCAGTACTTC	CASSFQGRTYEQYF
TRBV19	TRBD2	TRBJ2-5	.	TGTGCCAGTAGTGCCCTAGCGGAGTCGGTGGAGACCCAGTACTTC	CASSALAESVETQYF
TRBV25-1	.	TRBJ1-1	few	TGTGCCAGCCGGGAGCAAGGGAGGACTGAAGCTTTCTTT	CASREQGRTEAFF
TRBV19	TRBD1	TRBJ1-2	.	TGTGCCAGTAGTATACTGGGACAGGGCTACACCTTC	CASSILGQGYTF
TRBV23-1	.	TRBJ1-4	.	TGCGCCAGCAGTCAAGGGGGCTATGGCGAAAAACTGTTTTTT	CASSQGGYGEKLFF
TRBV14	TRBD2	TRBJ2-7	.	TGTGCCAGCAGCCCTCCGGGACTAGCGGGGTACGAGCAGTACTTC	CASSPPGLAGYEQYF
TRBV20-1	.	TRBJ2-7	.	TGCAGTGCTAGTTTTGGGGCAGGGAATTTCGGTGAGCAGTACTTC	CSASFGAGNFGEQYF
TRBV24-1	.	TRBJ2-7	once	TGTGCCACCAGTGACCCGACCGACAGCCACGAGCAGTACTTC	CATSDPTDSHEQYF
TRBV12-3/TRBV12-4	TRBD1	TRBJ1-2	.	TGTGCCAGCATGACAGGGTTTCGTGGCTACACCTTC	CASMTGFRGYTF
TRBV7-2	.	TRBJ1-2	.	TGTGCCAGCAGCTTTTCGACAGGTGCCTATGGCTACACCTTC	CASSFSTGAYGYTF
TRBV20-1	TRBD1	TRBJ1-1	.	TGCAGTGCTAGTCCCGGGACAGGGATCGGGACTGAAGCTTTCTTT	CSASPGTGIGTEAFF
TRBV6-1	.	TRBJ2-7	.	TGTGCCAGCAGTGAAAGGGCAACAGGGTCCTACGAGCAGTACTTC	CASSERATGSYEQYF
TRBV5-5	.	TRBJ1-6	.	TGTGCCAGCAGCAAGGAGTATAATTCACCCCTCCACTTT	CASSKEYNSPLHF
TRBV30	.	TRBJ2-5	.	TGTGCCTGGAGGCCCGGGGCCGGGGGGACCCAGTACTTC	CAWRPGAGGTQYF
TRBV3-1/TRBV3-2	.	TRBJ2-3	.	TGTGCCAGCAAAGACTCCGGGACAAGGACAGATACGCAGTATTTT	CASKDSGTRTDTQYF
TRBV24-1	.	TRBJ2-3	.	TGTGCCACCAGTGAGTATCAGGGAAACACAGATACGCAGTATTTT	CATSEYQGNTDTQYF
TRBV9	TRBD2	TRBJ2-7	.	TGTGCCAGCAGCGTTGGGTTAGCGGGCCACGAGCAGTACTTC	CASSVGLAGHEQYF